This passage covers 12 T cell receptor beta chains from one sample sequenced in a study of blood T cell repertoires in COVID-19. Here immunoSEQ multiplex PCR was the method, and the copy in TCRdb shows in-frame clones only, minus some. Of 220,000 or so clones in the sample, 82% were seen once. The sequenced sample was peripheral blood. These receptor sequences come from an elderly woman with acute or convalescent COVID-19.

This chain joins TRBV3-1 (or the pseudogene TRBV3-2) and TRBJ1-1; 11 bases are a match to TRBD1. The CDR3 spans 16 residues. Germline CDR1 is LGHDT and CDR2 is YNNKEL (reference sequence). Losses at the gene ends were 4 bases for V and 6 bases for J; bases not matched to a gene: 10. CDR3 amino acids: CASSLRTGGRLAEAFF. The DNA of the CDR3 is TGTGCCAGCAGCCTGCGGACAGGGGGCAGATTAGCTGAAGCTTTCTTT.

This clone was observed a handful of times. CDR3 nucleotide sequence: TGCGCCAGCAGCCAGGGACTAGCGGCCTCCTACGAGCAGTACTTC. This gives the protein CASSQGLAASYEQYF. The chain is built from TRBV4-1 and TRBJ2-7; 11 bases are shared with TRBD2. The trim removed 3 bases at V and 0 bases at J, leaving 1 base unmatched. This CDR3 has 15 amino acids. Germline assignment: CDR1 MGHRA and CDR2 YSYEKL.

The CDR3 protein is CASSPGQGLTYEQYF. DNA of the CDR3: TGTGCCAGCAGCCCCGGACAGGGGTTAACCTACGAGCAGTACTTC. The rearrangement links TRBV7-8 to TRBJ2-7, with 9 bases identical to TRBD1. The CDR3 runs 15 residues. Germline CDR1 reads SGHVS; CDR2 reads FQNEAQ. After removal of 5 bases from V and 2 bases from J, the junction contained 7 bases not matched to a gene.

This sequence joins TRBV7-9 and TRBJ2-1; D is ambiguous. This CDR3 is 12 amino acids long. Trimming left V 5 bases short and J 6 bases short, with 8 bases between. Germline V gene lookup returns CDR1 SEHNR and CDR2 FQNEAQ (reference sequence). The CDR3 loop is CASSPTSNEQFF. The CDR3 coding sequence is TGTGCCAGCAGCCCGACAAGCAATGAGCAGTTCTTC.

The V gene is TRBV19, the J gene TRBJ2-7; 8 bases map to TRBD1. This CDR3 is built from 16 residues. From germline, CDR1 is LNHDA and CDR2 SQIVND (reference sequence). Trimming cost V 5 bases and J 3 bases; bases outside gene matches: 12. DNA for the CDR3: TGTGCCAGTAGTCCAAGTTGGACAGGGTCTCACTACGAGCAGTACTTC. This codes for CASSPSWTGSHYEQYF.

In DNA, the CDR3 is TGTGCCAGCAGCCCCAGAGGAGCGGGGAACACAGATACGCAGTATTTT. Translated, it gives CASSPRGAGNTDTQYF. The J gene is TRBJ2-3, the V gene TRBV9; TRBD2 matches 7 bases. With 4 bases clipped from V and 2 bases from J, the junction kept 10 bases outside the gene matches. CDR3 size: 16 residues. Germline V gives CDR1 SGDLS, CDR2 YYNGEE.

The J gene is TRBJ1-1, the V gene TRBV6-5; TRBD1 matches 9 bases. The V segment lost 5 bases and the J segment 5 bases; nucleotides outside the gene matches: 9. The germline CDR1 and CDR2 sequences are MNHEY and SVGAGI. The CDR3 has 15 residues. CDR3 bases: TGTGCCAGCAGTACAGACAGGGGGGTATCGACTGAAGCTTTCTTT. It translates to CASSTDRGVSTEAFF.

CDR3 sequence reads: CASSSGQGAFEQYF. Here the CDR3 DNA reads TGTGCCAGCAGCTCTGGACAGGGGGCGTTCGAGCAGTACTTC. The V call is TRBV5-5, the J call TRBJ2-7; 11 nucleotides line up with TRBD1. CDR3 length: 14 amino acids. Germline V CDR1 and CDR2: SGHKS, YYEKEE (reference sequence). J lost 6 bases, V lost 3 bases, and 5 bases had no gene match.

The table lists this clone with a count of one. The chain carries TRBV27 and TRBJ2-5; D gene ambiguous. This CDR3 is 13 amino acids long. Trimming removed 0 bases at V and 5 bases at J, with 7 bases between. Germline assignment: CDR1 MNHEY and CDR2 SMNVEV (reference sequence). CDR3 in DNA: TGTGCCAGCAGTTTATCACTTTGGGAGACCCAGTACTTC. This translates into CASSLSLWETQYF.

The J gene is TRBJ1-6, the V gene TRBV3-1 (or the pseudogene TRBV3-2); 7 bases align to TRBD1. The CDR3 covers 16 residues. Per germline, CDR1 LGHDT and CDR2 YNNKEL (reference sequence). The trim removed 3 bases at V and 14 bases at J, leaving 16 bases unmatched. CDR3 amino acids: CASSHPPGQSEVALHF. The CDR3 region has the DNA TGTGCCAGCAGCCACCCGCCGGGACAGTCCGAGGTGGCCCTCCACTTT.

The chain's CDR3 is CASSFQPSGGAETQYF. The CDR3 DNA follows: TGCGCCAGCAGCTTTCAGCCTAGCGGGGGGGCAGAGACCCAGTACTTC. V gene TRBV5-1 combines with J gene TRBJ2-5, with TRBD2 matching 12 bases. V shed 2 bases, J shed 4 bases, and the junction held 6 bases outside the gene matches. The germline V gene encodes CDR1 SGHRS and CDR2 YFSETQ. This CDR3 has 16 amino acids.

In its sample, this clone was seen once. The chain carries TRBV7-3 and TRBJ2-2, with a possible D match to TRBD2 (5 bases). The CDR3 has 15 residues. V dropped 5 bases and J dropped 1 base, with 11 bases sitting between them. CDR1 SGHTA and CDR2 FQGTGA come from the germline V gene. The CDR3 DNA sequence: TGTGCCAGCAGCCTCGACGGGAAGAACACCGGGGAGCTGTTTTTT. Its translation: CASSLDGKNTGELFF.